This T cell receptor beta chain was sequenced during a study of beta chain features in type 1 diabetes. Study summary: Examination spanned 100 million to 120 million sorted cells from all samples. Regarding the study as a whole: Cells with high TCR expression could be over-represented by cDNA sequencing. Individuals with type 1 diabetes displayed fewer insertions and more deletions at VDJ junctions.

Central memory, naive, regulatory and stem cell-like memory CD4+ cells were sorted by CD45RO/CCR7/CD25/CD127/CD95/CD27. To note about this clone: Its antigen is currently unknown.

Germline V lookup: CDR1 SNHLY, CDR2 FYNNEI. This CDR3 spans 13 amino acids. Trimming removed 6 bases from V and 4 bases from J; junction bases left unmatched: 5. The sequenced template was cDNA made from the entire isolated RNA. Profiling relied on immunoSEQ multiplex PCR, and the TCRdb table lists in-frame clones only, not all of them. The table records roughly 300,000 clones, 7.5% to 9% of them present only once. The source of this sequence is a woman under 30 in good health. Sequenced sample: central memory CD4+ T cells from blood. This rearrangement joins TRBV2 to TRBJ1-1; TRBD1 matches at 7 bases. The CDR3 here is CASRRQGSTEAFF. The CDR3 nucleotides are TGTGCCAGCAGGCGACAGGGTAGCACTGAAGCTTTCTTT.